The 22 T cell receptor beta chains in this list originate from one sample, sequenced in a study of PD-L1 blockade in urothelial cancer. Some clones are missing from TCRdb's copy, which holds only in-frame ones; the method was immunoSEQ multiplex PCR. The sample yields about 36,000 clones, 84% seen once. Noted time point: peripheral blood 6 weeks after treatment start. Sequenced material: PBMCs, taken around atezolizumab (anti-PD-L1) treatment. The receptors here all came from a man in his forties with urothelial cancer.

The chain carries TRBV30 and TRBJ1-4; 9 bases agree with TRBD1. Germline CDR1 is GTSNPN and CDR2 is SVGIG (reference sequence). The J segment lost 8 bases and the V segment lost 7 bases, leaving 11 bases of the junction unmatched. There are 14 residues in the CDR3. The CDR3 sequence is CAFLLQGAYEKLFF. The CDR3, as DNA: TGTGCCTTCCTACTACAGGGGGCCTACGAAAAACTGTTTTTT.

The chain links TRBV28 to TRBJ1-5; TRBD1 agrees at 12 bases. Looked up from germline, CDR1 is MDHEN and CDR2 is SYDVKM. This CDR3 has 12 amino acids. J was trimmed by 10 bases and V by 9 bases; bases with no gene match: 4. The CDR3 nucleotides read TGTGCCAGTGGGGACAGGGGGCAACCCCAGCATTTT. It codes for CASGDRGQPQHF.

This clone appeared a few times. The J gene is TRBJ1-1, the V gene TRBV7-9, with D possibly being TRBD1 (5 bases). This CDR3 comprises 11 residues. Germline loops: CDR1 SEHNR, CDR2 FQNEAQ (reference sequence). The V gene lost 8 bases and the J gene lost 5 bases, with 9 bases spanning the gap. Here the CDR3 DNA reads TGTGCCAGCGGCAAGGGGACTGAAGCTTTCTTT. This encodes CASGKGTEAFF.

This clone is medium-sized by share. The V call is TRBV6-1, the J call TRBJ1-1; D might be TRBD1 (5 bases). V lost 6 bases, J lost 8 bases, and 13 bases lay in between. The CDR3 runs to 12 residues. Germline CDR1 reads MNHNS; CDR2 reads SASEGT. DNA of the CDR3: TGTGCCAGCAGCCAATACGGGGGGGAAGCTTTCTTT. This sequence encodes CASSQYGGEAFF.

This chain links TRBV5-4 with TRBJ2-1; TRBD2 might be the D (6 bases). The V gene's germline CDR1 is SGHNT and CDR2 YYREEE (reference sequence). The CDR3 covers 16 residues. Between the trimmed V and J ends, which lost 2 bases and 4 bases, there was a span of 16 bases. CDR3 residues: CASSFKPGAGYNEQFF. As DNA, the CDR3 is TGTGCCAGCAGCTTTAAGCCGGGAGCAGGGTACAATGAGCAGTTCTTC.

The rearrangement joins TRBV27 to TRBJ2-5; 8 nucleotides align to TRBD2. Germline assignment: CDR1 MNHEY and CDR2 SMNVEV (reference sequence). The CDR3 extends over 15 amino acids. J lost 6 bases, V lost 5 bases, and 11 bases had no gene match. As DNA, the CDR3 is TGTGCCAGCAGTCCGGAAGCGGGAGTGACAAAGACCCAGTACTTC. It yields the protein CASSPEAGVTKTQYF.

This rearrangement joins TRBV6-5 to TRBJ1-1; 7 bases line up with TRBD1. CDR1 is MNHEY, CDR2 SVGAGI, per germline. The CDR3 extends over 15 amino acids. V dropped 2 bases and J dropped 8; count of bases not matched to a gene: 11. DNA for the CDR3: TGTGCCAGCAGTTACCGGGACAGCCTCAGGGGAGAAGCTTTCTTT. It codes for CASSYRDSLRGEAFF.

The V gene is TRBV10-1, the J gene TRBJ2-3; no firm D call. The CDR3 spans 14 residues. Deletions cut 2 bases from V and 0 bases from J, with 6 bases between. Germline V gene lookup returns CDR1 WNHNN and CDR2 SYGVQD (reference sequence). Here the CDR3 reads CASSEVRSTDTQYF. The CDR3, as DNA: TGCGCCAGCAGTGAGGTCCGTAGCACAGATACGCAGTATTTT.

This chain connects TRBV19 to TRBJ2-1; 7 nucleotides align to TRBD2. The CDR3 runs to 17 residues. Unmatched junction bases numbered 6, after V lost 1 base and J lost 0 bases. Germline loops: CDR1 LNHDA, CDR2 SQIVND (reference sequence). For the CDR3, the DNA is TGTGCCAGTAGTATAGGTCCGGGGGGTAGCTCCTACAATGAGCAGTTCTTC. Amino acids: CASSIGPGGSSYNEQFF.

The chain recombines TRBV29-1 with TRBJ2-3, with D perhaps TRBD1 (5 bases). Germline CDR1 is SQVTM and CDR2 is ANQGSEA. This CDR3 has 13 residues. With 4 bases removed from V and 3 bases from J, the gap between germline ends came to 11 bases. The CDR3 DNA is TGCAGCGTTGTGCAGGGTGGGACAGATACGCAGTATTTT. This sequence encodes CSVVQGGTDTQYF.

V gene TRBV29-1 combines with J gene TRBJ2-7; D is perhaps TRBD2 (5 bases). This CDR3 region has 11 residues. The V gene lost 3 bases and the J gene lost 8 bases, with 11 bases spanning the gap. Per germline, CDR1 SQVTM and CDR2 ANQGSEA. The CDR3 sequence is CSVESIGKQYF. As DNA, the CDR3 is TGCAGCGTTGAGTCTATCGGGAAGCAGTACTTC.

The J gene is TRBJ1-5, the V gene TRBV28, with 9 positions matching TRBD1. Germline CDR1 reads MDHEN; CDR2 reads SYDVKM. V lost 9 bases to trimming and J lost 6 bases; unmatched junction nucleotides: 18. The CDR3 extends over 17 amino acids. The CDR3 region is CASLGLIRDRVGQPQHF. For the CDR3, the DNA is TGTGCCAGTTTGGGGCTTATCCGGGACAGGGTAGGTCAGCCCCAGCATTTT.

The chain's CDR3 is CASKQGTSGTYEQYF. For the CDR3, the DNA is TGCGCCAGCAAACAAGGGACTAGCGGGACGTACGAGCAGTACTTC. V usage is TRBV5-1 and J usage is TRBJ2-7; 13 nucleotides match TRBD2. V shed 6 bases and J 4 bases; nucleotides not matched to a gene: 7. The CDR3 is 15 residues long. Germline lookup yields CDR1 SGHRS and CDR2 YFSETQ.

This clone was seen more than once but under ten times. The chain uses TRBV18 and TRBJ2-7; TRBD2 is a possible D gene (5 bases). The germline V gene encodes CDR1 KGHSH and CDR2 LQKENI. This CDR3 has 12 amino acids. Trimming took 5 bases from V and 5 from J, leaving 10 bases between them. CDR3 nucleotides: TGTGCCAGCTCAAATCTGAGGGACGAGCAGTACTTC. Its translation is CASSNLRDEQYF.

The rearrangement links TRBV11-2 to TRBJ2-1; 8 nucleotides align to TRBD2. Germline loops: CDR1 SGHAT, CDR2 FQNNGV. The junction had 15 bases not matched to a gene; V was cut back by 5 bases and J by 6 bases. The CDR3 sequence is 17 residues long. CDR3 amino acids: CASSLQGRLAGRNEQFF. CDR3 coding DNA: TGTGCCAGCAGCCTTCAGGGTCGGCTAGCGGGTCGCAATGAGCAGTTCTTC.

Here the CDR3 DNA reads TGCAGCGTTACGCTAGCGACCTCGGAAGATACGCAGTATTTT. Translated, it gives CSVTLATSEDTQYF. The chain is built from TRBV29-1 and TRBJ2-3; a possible D gene is TRBD2 (6 bases). The CDR3 sequence is 14 residues long. CDR1 SQVTM and CDR2 ANQGSEA come from the germline V gene. Trimming cost V 5 bases and J 5 bases, with 17 bases left between them.

The chain's CDR3 is CASSPNPQGRYGYTF. The CDR3 DNA reads as TGTGCCAGCAGCCCTAACCCACAGGGCCGGTACGGCTACACCTTC. The chain recombines TRBV5-4 with TRBJ1-2, with a possible D match to TRBD1 (6 bases). Trimming took off 4 bases at V and 8 bases at J, with 21 bases between the two ends. This CDR3 contains 15 residues. Per germline, CDR1 SGHNT and CDR2 YYREEE (reference sequence). Drawing the rest from reference TRBV5-4 and TRBJ1-2, the complete variable domain is ETGVTQSPTHLIKTRGQQVTLRCSSQSGHNTVSWYQQALGQGPQFIFQYYREEENGRGNFPPRFSGLQFPNYSSELNVNALELDDSALYLCASSPNPQGRYGYTFGSGTRLTVV.

This clone was recorded a few times. The chain links TRBV19 to TRBJ2-7, with 7 bases identical to TRBD1. CDR1 and CDR2 from the germline V gene are LNHDA and SQIVND (reference sequence). The CDR3 is made up of 14 amino acids. V lost 3 bases and J lost 5; bases outside the gene matches: 7. For the CDR3, the DNA is TGTGCCAGTAGTATGGCCGGGACAGCAAACGAGCAGTACTTC. Translating gives CASSMAGTANEQYF.

V gene TRBV18 combines with J gene TRBJ2-7; 9 nucleotides align to TRBD2. Trimming at V came to 1 base and at J to 2 bases, leaving 15 bases not matched to a gene. There are 19 residues in the CDR3. CDR1 is KGHSH and CDR2 is LQKENI in the germline V gene. The CDR3 reads CASSPLEGGVAGAAYEQYF. The CDR3 DNA reads TGTGCCAGCTCACCACTCGAGGGAGGCGTAGCGGGAGCTGCCTACGAGCAGTACTTC.

The rearrangement uses TRBV6-1 and TRBJ2-5, with D possibly TRBD1 on 6 matching bases. CDR3 size: 14 residues. The V end lost 6 bases, the J end lost 4 bases, and 15 bases lay between the germline ends. Germline values: CDR1 MNHNS, CDR2 SASEGT. The CDR3 bases are TGTGCCAGCAGGCCAGGGGTCGGCGGAGAGACCCAGTACTTC. It is translated as CASRPGVGGETQYF.

The chain employs TRBV4-2 and TRBJ1-6, with a weak D call TRBD1 (6 bases). V was clipped by 2 bases and J by 9 bases, with 20 bases between them. Per germline, CDR1 LGHNA and CDR2 YNFKEQ. The CDR3 covers 17 residues. The CDR3 region has the DNA TGTGCCAGCAGCCAAACCCCAGGGGCCCAATTCGGTTCACCCCTCCACTTT. Translation gives CASSQTPGAQFGSPLHF.

This chain connects TRBV7-8 to TRBJ2-7, with TRBD2 matching 13 bases. Trimming removed 4 bases from V and 5 bases from J; junction bases left unmatched: 2. CDR1 and CDR2 (germline): SGHVS, FQNEAQ. This CDR3 has 14 amino acids. In nucleotides, the CDR3 is TGTGCCAGCAGCTCACTAGCGGGAGGGAACGAGCAGTACTTC. Translating gives CASSSLAGGNEQYF.